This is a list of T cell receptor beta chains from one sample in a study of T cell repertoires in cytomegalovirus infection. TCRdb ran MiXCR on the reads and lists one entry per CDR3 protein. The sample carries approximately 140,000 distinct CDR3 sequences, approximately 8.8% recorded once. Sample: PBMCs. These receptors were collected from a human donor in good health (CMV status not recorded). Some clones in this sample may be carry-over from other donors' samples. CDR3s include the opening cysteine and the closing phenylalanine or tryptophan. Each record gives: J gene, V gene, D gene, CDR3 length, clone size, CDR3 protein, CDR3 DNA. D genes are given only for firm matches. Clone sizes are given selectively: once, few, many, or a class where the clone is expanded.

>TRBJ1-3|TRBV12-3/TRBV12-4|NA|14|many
CASSSTGAGNTIYF
TGTGCCAGCAGTTCCACGGGGGCAGGAAACACCATATATTTT
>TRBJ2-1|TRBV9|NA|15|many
CASSTGHAGGNEQFF
TGTGCCAGCAGCACGGGACATGCCGGTGGCAATGAGCAGTTCTTC
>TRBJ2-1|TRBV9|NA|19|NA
CASSVVPVVAGRSANEQFF
TGTGCCAGCAGCGTAGTTCCCGTAGTGGCGGGGAGGTCGGCCAATGAGCAGTTCTTC
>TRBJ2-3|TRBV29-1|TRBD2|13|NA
CSVRGGGIDTQYF
TGCAGCGTCCGGGGGGGCGGAATTGATACGCAGTATTTT
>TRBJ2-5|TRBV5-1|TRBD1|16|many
CASSLDPGQGRETQYF
TGCGCCAGCAGCTTGGATCCGGGACAGGGGAGGGAGACCCAGTACTTC
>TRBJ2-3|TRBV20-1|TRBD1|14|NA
CSASGQGALDTQYF
TGCAGTGCTAGTGGCCAGGGGGCTTTGGATACGCAGTATTTT
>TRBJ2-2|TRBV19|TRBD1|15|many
CASKGGTGVTGELFF
TGTGCCAGTAAAGGGGGCACCGGGGTAACCGGGGAGCTGTTTTTT
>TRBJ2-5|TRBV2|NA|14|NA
CASAPGSPAETQYF
TGTGCCAGCGCCCCCGGGTCCCCTGCTGAGACCCAGTACTTC
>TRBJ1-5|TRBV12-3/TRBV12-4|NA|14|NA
CASSFSGQNQPQHF
TGTGCCAGCAGTTTTAGTGGGCAGAATCAGCCCCAGCATTTT
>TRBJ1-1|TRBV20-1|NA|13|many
CSAYLDGHTEAFF
TGCAGTGCTTACTTAGACGGCCACACTGAAGCTTTCTTT
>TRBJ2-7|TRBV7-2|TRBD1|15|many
CASSLTGGQSYEQYF
TGTGCCAGCAGCCTAACAGGGGGCCAATCCTACGAGCAGTACTTC
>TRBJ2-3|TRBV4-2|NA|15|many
CASSQVGAKTDTQYF
TGTGCCAGCAGCCAAGTAGGGGCGAAGACAGATACGCAGTATTTT